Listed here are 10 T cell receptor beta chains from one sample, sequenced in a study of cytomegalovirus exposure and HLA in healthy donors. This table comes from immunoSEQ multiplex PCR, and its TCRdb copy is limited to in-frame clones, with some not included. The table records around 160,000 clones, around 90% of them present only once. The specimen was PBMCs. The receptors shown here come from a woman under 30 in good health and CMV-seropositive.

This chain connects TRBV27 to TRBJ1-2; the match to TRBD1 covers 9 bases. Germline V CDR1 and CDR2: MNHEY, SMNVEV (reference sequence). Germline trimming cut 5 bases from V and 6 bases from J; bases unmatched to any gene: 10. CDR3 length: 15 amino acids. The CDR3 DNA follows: TGTGCCAGCAGTCTGTTAGGGACAGGGAAGGATGGCTACACCTTC. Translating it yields CASSLLGTGKDGYTF.

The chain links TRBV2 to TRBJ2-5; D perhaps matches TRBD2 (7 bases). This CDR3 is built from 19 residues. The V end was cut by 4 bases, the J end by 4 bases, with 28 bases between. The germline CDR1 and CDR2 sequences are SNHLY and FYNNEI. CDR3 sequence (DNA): TGTGCCAGCAGTGCGGGGGAGCCCGGCGGGGGCGTCGGGTCAGAGACCCAGTACTTC. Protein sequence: CASSAGEPGGGVGSETQYF.

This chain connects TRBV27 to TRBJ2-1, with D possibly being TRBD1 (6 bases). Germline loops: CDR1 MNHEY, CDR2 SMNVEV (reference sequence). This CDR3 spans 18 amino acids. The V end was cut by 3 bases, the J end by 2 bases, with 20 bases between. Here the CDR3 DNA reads TGTGCCAGCAGTTTCTCCTATTTGCAGGACAGTGCCTACAATGAGCAGTTCTTC. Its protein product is CASSFSYLQDSAYNEQFF.

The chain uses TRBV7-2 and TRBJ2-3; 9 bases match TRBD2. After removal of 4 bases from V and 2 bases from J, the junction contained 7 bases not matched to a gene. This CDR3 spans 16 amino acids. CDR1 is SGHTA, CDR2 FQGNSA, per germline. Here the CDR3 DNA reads TGTGCCAGCAGCTCCCAAAGCGGGGGGCACACAGATACGCAGTATTTT. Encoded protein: CASSSQSGGHTDTQYF.

CDR3 loop: CASSEPGVGAYEQYF. CDR3 sequence (DNA): TGTGCCAGCAGTGAACCGGGGGTGGGAGCCTACGAGCAGTACTTC. The chain couples TRBV6-1 to TRBJ2-7; tentative D call: TRBD2 (6 bases). The CDR3 loop spans 15 amino acids. Germline V gene sequence: CDR1 MNHNS, CDR2 SASEGT. Trimming shortened V by 2 bases and J by 2 bases, and 13 bases separated the two germline ends.

CDR3 nucleotides: TGTGCCAGCAGCCCTGGGGCTAGCGGGGGGGAGATGGCCTACAATGAGCAGTTCTTC. Translating gives CASSPGASGGEMAYNEQFF. V is TRBV13 and J is TRBJ2-1; the match to TRBD2 covers 12 bases. V trimming: 5 bases; J trimming: 2 bases; junction bases outside the gene matches: 13. The CDR3 has 19 amino acids. CDR1 is PRHDT, CDR2 FYEKMQ, per germline (reference sequence).

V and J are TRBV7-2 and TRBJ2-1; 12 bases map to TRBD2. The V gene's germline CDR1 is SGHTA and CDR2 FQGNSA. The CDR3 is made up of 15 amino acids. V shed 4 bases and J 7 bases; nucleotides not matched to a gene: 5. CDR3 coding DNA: TGTGCCAGCAGCTCTTCCGGGACTAGCGGGAATGAGCAGTTCTTC. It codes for CASSSSGTSGNEQFF.

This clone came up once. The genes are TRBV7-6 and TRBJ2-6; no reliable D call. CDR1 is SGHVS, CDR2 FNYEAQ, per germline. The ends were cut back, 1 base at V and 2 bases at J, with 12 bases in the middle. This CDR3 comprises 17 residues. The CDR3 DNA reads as TGTGCCAGCAGCTTAGACCAGCCCCGGGCTGGGGCCAACGTCCTGACTTTC. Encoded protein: CASSLDQPRAGANVLTF.

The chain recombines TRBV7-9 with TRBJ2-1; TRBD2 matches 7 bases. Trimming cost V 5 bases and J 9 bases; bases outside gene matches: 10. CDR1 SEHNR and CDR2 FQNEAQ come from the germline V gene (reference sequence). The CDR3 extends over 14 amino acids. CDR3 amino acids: CASSPDGRRAEQFF. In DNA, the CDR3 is TGTGCCAGCAGCCCCGACGGGAGGCGCGCTGAGCAGTTCTTC.

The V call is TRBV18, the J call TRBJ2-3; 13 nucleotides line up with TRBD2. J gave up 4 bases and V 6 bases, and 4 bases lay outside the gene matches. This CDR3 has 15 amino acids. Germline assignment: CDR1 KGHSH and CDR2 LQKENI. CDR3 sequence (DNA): TGTGCCAGCTCCGCCGGACTAGCGGGGGCAGATACGCAGTATTTT. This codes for CASSAGLAGADTQYF. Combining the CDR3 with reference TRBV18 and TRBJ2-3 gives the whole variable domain NAGVMQNPRHLVRRRGQEARLRCSPMKGHSHVYWYRQLPEEGLKFMVYLQKENIIDESGMPKERFSAEFPKEGPSILRIQQVVRGDSAAYFCASSAGLAGADTQYFGPGTRLTVL.